One and the same sample provided the 18 T cell receptor beta chains below, sequenced in a study of vaccination and CD4 T cells after COVID-19. Using its own MiXCR run on the PCR reads, TCRdb lists one record per CDR3 protein. The sample shows tens of thousands of distinct CDR3 sequences, 51% of them seen only once. The input for sequencing was CD4+ T cells from blood, taken before SARS-CoV-2 vaccination. These receptors originate from a human donor who had recovered from COVID-19.

This rearrangement joins TRBV6-1 to TRBJ1-4; tentative D call: TRBD1 (5 bases). The CDR3 totals 15 residues. Trimming removed 4 bases at V and 4 bases at J, with 13 bases between. CDR1 is MNHNS, CDR2 SASEGT, per germline. CDR3 in amino acids: CASSVRGANNEKLFF. CDR3 nucleotides: TGTGCCAGCAGTGTCCGAGGGGCCAATAATGAAAAACTGTTTTTT.

DNA for the CDR3: TGTGCCACCAGTGATTTGCTCTCTTCACCCCTCCACTTT. This translates into CATSDLLSSPLHF. J is TRBJ1-6 and V is TRBV24-1; D unclear. The CDR3 is made up of 13 amino acids. V gave up 0 bases and J gave up 9 bases, with 5 bases separating them. Germline loops: CDR1 KGHDR, CDR2 SFDVKD.

This clonotype has only a few counts. The V and J genes are TRBV7-2 and TRBJ2-7, with TRBD1 identical over 8 bases. CDR1 is SGHTA and CDR2 is FQGNSA in the germline V gene. This CDR3 contains 15 residues. Trimming cost V 5 bases and J 4 bases; bases outside gene matches: 10. The CDR3 DNA reads as TGTGCCAGCAGCCCTGAGGACAGGGTTGAGTACGAGCAGTACTTC. Translation gives CASSPEDRVEYEQYF.

The J gene is TRBJ2-1, the V gene TRBV6-1, with D perhaps TRBD1 or TRBD2 (6 bases each). Germline V gene lookup returns CDR1 MNHNS and CDR2 SASEGT. The V end was cut by 7 bases, the J end by 0 bases, with 19 bases between. The CDR3 runs to 17 residues. Here the CDR3 DNA reads TGTGCCAGCACCCGACAGGCTAGCGCGAGCTCCTACAATGAGCAGTTCTTC. Protein product: CASTRQASASSYNEQFF.

J is TRBJ2-5 and V is TRBV6-5; no clear D gene. Between the trimmed V and J ends, which lost 4 bases and 2 bases, there was a span of 2 bases. Germline values: CDR1 MNHEY, CDR2 SVGAGI. The CDR3 consists of 11 residues. The CDR3 DNA is TGTGCCAGCAGTTCGCAAGAGACCCAGTACTTC. It codes for CASSSQETQYF.

The chain recombines TRBV27 with TRBJ2-7; D might be TRBD2 (5 bases). The CDR3 runs to 15 residues. Germline lookup yields CDR1 MNHEY and CDR2 SMNVEV (reference sequence). The V end was cut by 0 bases, the J end by 6 bases, with 15 bases between. The CDR3 is CASSLSRAVPGEQYF. The DNA for the CDR3 is TGTGCCAGCAGTTTATCGAGGGCAGTGCCAGGCGAGCAGTACTTC.

The J gene is TRBJ1-2, the V gene TRBV2; D is uncertain. The CDR3 has 12 residues. Deletions cut 5 bases from V and 7 bases from J, with 11 bases between. Germline assignment: CDR1 SNHLY and CDR2 FYNNEI. This CDR3 is CASSQVSRGYTF. CDR3 coding DNA: TGTGCCAGCAGTCAGGTCTCACGTGGCTACACCTTC.

This chain connects TRBV19 to TRBJ2-3; a possible D gene is TRBD1 (5 bases). The CDR3 length is 17 residues. The germline CDR1 and CDR2 sequences are LNHDA and SQIVND (reference sequence). With 3 bases removed from V and 4 bases from J, the gap between germline ends came to 20 bases. The DNA of the CDR3 is TGTGCCAGTAGTATGTGGGGCCCTAGGTCGGAGTCAGATACGCAGTATTTT. Protein product: CASSMWGPRSESDTQYF. Combining the CDR3 with reference TRBV19 and TRBJ2-3 gives the whole variable domain DGGITQSPKYLFRKEGQNVTLSCEQNLNHDAMYWYRQDPGQGLRLIYYSQIVNDFQKGDIAEGYSVSREKKESFPLTVTSAQKNPTAFYLCASSMWGPRSESDTQYFGPGTRLTVL.

This clonotype was observed a handful of times. This chain uses TRBV20-1 with TRBJ2-3; tentatively, D is TRBD2 (5 bases). Germline CDR1 DFQATT, CDR2 SNEGSKA (reference sequence). CDR3 length: 11 residues. V was clipped by 3 bases and J by 9 bases, with 10 bases between them. The CDR3: CSASGELTQYF. Here the CDR3 DNA reads TGCAGTGCTAGTGGGGAGTTAACGCAGTATTTT.

This clonotype was detected a few times. This rearrangement joins TRBV7-9 to TRBJ2-7, with a tentative D call TRBD2 (5 bases). Germline CDR1 reads SEHNR; CDR2 reads FQNEAQ (reference sequence). The CDR3 extends over 14 amino acids. V lost 6 bases and J 1 base, leaving 13 bases between the germline ends. The DNA for the CDR3 is TGTGCCAGCAGGGGAGTAGGACCATCCTACGAGCAGTACTTC. Translating gives CASRGVGPSYEQYF.

The chain joins TRBV18 to TRBJ2-7; the D is unclear. CDR1 and CDR2 from the germline V gene are KGHSH and LQKENI. V gave up 3 bases and J gave up 7 bases, with 13 bases separating them. This CDR3 is built from 13 residues. The CDR3 loop reads CASSPDFDGEQYF. In DNA, the CDR3 is TGTGCCAGCTCACCCGACTTTGATGGGGAGCAGTACTTC.

This clonotype came up a few times. The J gene is TRBJ1-5, the V gene TRBV23-1, with D hard to call. TRBV23-1 is annotated as an ORF whose role is uncertain. The CDR3 is 16 residues long. V lost 3 bases to trimming and J lost 0 bases, with 12 bases between them. The CDR3 DNA reads as TGCGCCAGCAGTCAGGCGGGCCTTTATAGCAATCAGCCCCAGCATTTT. It yields the protein CASSQAGLYSNQPQHF.

This chain links TRBV7-3 with TRBJ1-1; D ambiguous. Trimming cost V 3 bases and J 0 bases, with 5 bases left between them. This CDR3 comprises 13 residues. From germline, CDR1 is SGHTA and CDR2 FQGTGA. As DNA, the CDR3 is TGTGCCAGCAGCTTCGAGATGAACACTGAAGCTTTCTTT. It encodes CASSFEMNTEAFF.

The chain uses TRBV5-1 and TRBJ1-5; no definite D call. CDR3 length: 14 residues. V lost 1 base, J lost 4 bases, and 9 bases lay in between. Germline CDR1 reads SGHRS; CDR2 reads YFSETQ. In DNA form, the CDR3 reads TGCGCCAGCAGCTTGTTCTCCGGGAATCAGCCCCAGCATTTT. Residues: CASSLFSGNQPQHF.

The CDR3 DNA sequence: TGCAGTGCTAGAGTGTATGGGAATCAGCCCCAGCATTTT. Its translation is CSARVYGNQPQHF. V and J are TRBV20-1 and TRBJ1-5; D is unresolved. This CDR3 is built from 13 residues. V lost 1 base and J 4 bases, leaving 8 bases between the germline ends. Germline CDR1 and CDR2: DFQATT and SNEGSKA (reference sequence).

The rearrangement uses TRBV21-1 and TRBJ1-4; the D call in the table, TRBD1, was not verified against the DNA. TRBV21-1 is noted as a pseudogene. The CDR3 is 19 residues long. CDR3 protein: CASSKGPDRGRETNEKLFF. The CDR3 nucleotides read TGTGCCAGCAGCAAGGGTCCGGACAGGGGGCGGGAGACTAATGAAAAACTGTTTTTT.

The gene calls are TRBV25-1 and TRBJ2-1; no clear D gene. Trimming removed 6 bases at V and 6 bases at J, with 12 bases between. The CDR3 spans 13 residues. The germline CDR1 and CDR2 sequences are MGHDK and SYGVNS. The CDR3 region is CASRPPPRNEQFF. The CDR3 DNA follows: TGTGCCAGCAGACCCCCCCCCCGCAATGAGCAGTTCTTC.

The rearrangement links TRBV28 to TRBJ1-5; D remains unclear. Germline V gives CDR1 MDHEN, CDR2 SYDVKM. V lost 3 bases and J lost 10, with 22 bases in between. The CDR3 length is 16 residues. The CDR3: CASSFRDVGSVTPQHF. As DNA, the CDR3 is TGTGCCAGCAGTTTCCGGGATGTGGGTAGTGTCACTCCCCAGCATTTT.